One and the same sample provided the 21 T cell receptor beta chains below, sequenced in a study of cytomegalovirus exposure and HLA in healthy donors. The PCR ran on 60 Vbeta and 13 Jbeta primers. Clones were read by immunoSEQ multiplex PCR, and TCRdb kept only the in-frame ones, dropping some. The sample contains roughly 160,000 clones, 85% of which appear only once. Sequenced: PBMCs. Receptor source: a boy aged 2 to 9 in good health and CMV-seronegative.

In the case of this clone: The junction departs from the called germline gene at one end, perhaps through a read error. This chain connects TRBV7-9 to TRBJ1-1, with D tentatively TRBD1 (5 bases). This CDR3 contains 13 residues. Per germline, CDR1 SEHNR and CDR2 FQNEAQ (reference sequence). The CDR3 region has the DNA TGTTCCAGCAGCTTGGTAGGGGCGAGTGAAGCTTTCTTT. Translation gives CSSSLVGASEAFF.

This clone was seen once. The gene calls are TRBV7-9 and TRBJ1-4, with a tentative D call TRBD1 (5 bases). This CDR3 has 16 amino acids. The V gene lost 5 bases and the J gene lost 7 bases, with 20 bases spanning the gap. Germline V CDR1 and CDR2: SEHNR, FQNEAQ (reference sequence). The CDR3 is CASSTTRQRGGEKLFF. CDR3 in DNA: TGTGCCAGCAGCACGACTCGACAGAGGGGAGGTGAAAAACTGTTTTTT.

The DNA for the CDR3 is TGTGCCAGCAGCCGGGACAGGGGGCCGGAAGAGACCCAGTACTTC. Translated: CASSRDRGPEETQYF. J is TRBJ2-5 and V is TRBV2; 12 positions match TRBD1. With V trimmed by 6 bases and J by 3 bases, 5 bases remained unmatched. The CDR3 loop spans 15 amino acids. Germline CDR1 and CDR2: SNHLY and FYNNEI.

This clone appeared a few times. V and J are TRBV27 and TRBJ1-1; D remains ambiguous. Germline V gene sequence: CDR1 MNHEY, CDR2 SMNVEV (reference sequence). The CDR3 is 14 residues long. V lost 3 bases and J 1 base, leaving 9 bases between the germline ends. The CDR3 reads CASSFGQENTEAFF. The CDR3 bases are TGTGCCAGCAGTTTTGGGCAAGAGAACACTGAAGCTTTCTTT.

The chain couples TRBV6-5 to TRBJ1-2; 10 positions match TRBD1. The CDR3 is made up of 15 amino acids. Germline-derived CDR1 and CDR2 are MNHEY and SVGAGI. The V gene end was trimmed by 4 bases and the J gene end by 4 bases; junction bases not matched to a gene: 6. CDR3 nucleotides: TGTGCCAGCAGTTTGAGACAGGGGGCCCCCTATGGCTACACCTTC. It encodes CASSLRQGAPYGYTF.

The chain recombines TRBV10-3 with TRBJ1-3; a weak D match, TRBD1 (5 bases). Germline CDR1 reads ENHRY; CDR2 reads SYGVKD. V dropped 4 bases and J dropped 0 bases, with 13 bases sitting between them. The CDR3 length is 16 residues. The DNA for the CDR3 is TGTGCCATCAGTGGGGGACTGGAAAGCTCTGGAAACACCATATATTTT. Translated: CAISGGLESSGNTIYF.

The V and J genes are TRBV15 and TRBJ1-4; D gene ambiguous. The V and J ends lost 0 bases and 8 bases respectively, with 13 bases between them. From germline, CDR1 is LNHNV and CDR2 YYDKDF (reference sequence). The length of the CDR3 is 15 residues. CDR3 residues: CATSRETGGREKLFF. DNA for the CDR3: TGTGCCACCAGCAGAGAAACCGGCGGGAGGGAAAAACTGTTTTTT. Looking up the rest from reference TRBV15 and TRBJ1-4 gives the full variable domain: DAMVIQNPRYQVTQFGKPVTLSCSQTLNHNVMYWYQQKSSQAPKLLFHYYDKDFNNEADTPDNFQSRRPNTSFCFLDIRSPGLGDTAMYLCATSRETGGREKLFFGSGTQLSVL.

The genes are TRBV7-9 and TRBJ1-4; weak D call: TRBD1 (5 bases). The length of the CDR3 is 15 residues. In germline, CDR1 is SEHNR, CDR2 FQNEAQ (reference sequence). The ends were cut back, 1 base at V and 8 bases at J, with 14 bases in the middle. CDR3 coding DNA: TGTGCCAGCAGCTTAGGCGGGACCCGGGGCGAAAAACTGTTTTTT. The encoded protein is CASSLGGTRGEKLFF.

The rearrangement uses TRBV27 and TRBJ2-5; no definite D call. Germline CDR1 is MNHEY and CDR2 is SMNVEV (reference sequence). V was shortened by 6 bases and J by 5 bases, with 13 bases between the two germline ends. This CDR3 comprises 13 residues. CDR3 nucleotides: TGTGCCAGCAGCCTAGTCCCTTTCGAGACCCAGTACTTC. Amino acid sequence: CASSLVPFETQYF.

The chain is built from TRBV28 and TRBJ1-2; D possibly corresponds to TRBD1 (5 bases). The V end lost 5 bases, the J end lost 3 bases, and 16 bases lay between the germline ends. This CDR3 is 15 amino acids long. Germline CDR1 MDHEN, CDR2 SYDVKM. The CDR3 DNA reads TGTGCCAGCAGTGCTGCGGGGGGGAGTCACTATGGCTACACCTTC. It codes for CASSAAGGSHYGYTF.

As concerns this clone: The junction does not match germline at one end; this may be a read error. Here the CDR3 DNA reads TGTGCCAGCAGTTTAAGGTACAGGGGATATGACAATGGGCAGTTCTTC. Encoded protein: CASSLRYRGYDNGQFF. The chain carries TRBV27 and TRBJ2-1, with 7 bases fitting TRBD1. CDR1 is MNHEY and CDR2 is SMNVEV in the germline V gene (reference sequence). The CDR3 runs to 16 residues.

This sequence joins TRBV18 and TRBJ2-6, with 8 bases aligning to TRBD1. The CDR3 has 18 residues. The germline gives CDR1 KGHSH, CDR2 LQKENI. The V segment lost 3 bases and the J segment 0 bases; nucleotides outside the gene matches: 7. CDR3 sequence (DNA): TGTGCCAGCTCACCCCTCGACAGGGGAGGCTCTGGGGCCAACGTCCTGACTTTC. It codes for CASSPLDRGGSGANVLTF.

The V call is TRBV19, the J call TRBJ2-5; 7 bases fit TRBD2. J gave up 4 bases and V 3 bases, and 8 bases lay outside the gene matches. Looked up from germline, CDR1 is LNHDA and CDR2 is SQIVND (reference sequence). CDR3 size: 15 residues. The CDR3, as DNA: TGTGCCAGTAGTATCCGAGCGGGAATGGGAGAGACCCAGTACTTC. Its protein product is CASSIRAGMGETQYF.

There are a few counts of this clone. In DNA form, the CDR3 reads TGTGCCAGTAGTATTAGTTCCAGCGGGGGGGCTAGCTACAATGAGCAGTTCTTC. As protein: CASSISSSGGASYNEQFF. The chain combines TRBV19 with TRBJ2-1, with 10 bases that match TRBD2. The ends lost 3 bases at V and 3 bases at J; junction bases unmatched: 11. CDR3 length: 18 residues. Germline values: CDR1 LNHDA, CDR2 SQIVND (reference sequence).

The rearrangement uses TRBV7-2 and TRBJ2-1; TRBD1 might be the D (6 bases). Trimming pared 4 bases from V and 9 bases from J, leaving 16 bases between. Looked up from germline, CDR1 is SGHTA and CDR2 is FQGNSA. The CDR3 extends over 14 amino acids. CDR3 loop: CASSSTTGSSEQFF. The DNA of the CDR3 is TGTGCCAGCAGCTCAACCACAGGGTCAAGTGAGCAGTTCTTC.

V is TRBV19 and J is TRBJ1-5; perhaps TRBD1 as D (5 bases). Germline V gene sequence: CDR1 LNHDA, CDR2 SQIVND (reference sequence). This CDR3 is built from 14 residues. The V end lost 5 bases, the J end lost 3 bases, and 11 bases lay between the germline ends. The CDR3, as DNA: TGTGCCAGTAGTCGGATAGGGGCCAATCAGCCCCAGCATTTT. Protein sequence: CASSRIGANQPQHF.

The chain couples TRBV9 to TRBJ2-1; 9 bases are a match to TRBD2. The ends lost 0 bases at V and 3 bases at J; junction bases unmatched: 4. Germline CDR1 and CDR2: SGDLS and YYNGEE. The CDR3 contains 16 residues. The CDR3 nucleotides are TGTGCCAGCAGCGTAGGGGTTAGCGGGAGCTACAATGAGCAGTTCTTC. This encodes CASSVGVSGSYNEQFF.

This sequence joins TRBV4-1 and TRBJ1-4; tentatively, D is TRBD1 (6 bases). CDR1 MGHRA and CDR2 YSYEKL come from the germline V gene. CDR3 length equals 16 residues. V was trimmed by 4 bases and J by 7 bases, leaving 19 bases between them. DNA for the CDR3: TGCGCCAGCAGCCTTGGGACCGTCATAGGGGGTGAAAAACTGTTTTTT. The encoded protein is CASSLGTVIGGEKLFF.

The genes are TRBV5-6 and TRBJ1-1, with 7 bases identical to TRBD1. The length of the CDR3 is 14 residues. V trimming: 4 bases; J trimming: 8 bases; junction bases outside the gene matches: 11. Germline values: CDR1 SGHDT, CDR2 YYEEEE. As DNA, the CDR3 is TGTGCCAGCAGCATGGGACAGACGGCCATCGAAGCTTTCTTT. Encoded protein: CASSMGQTAIEAFF.

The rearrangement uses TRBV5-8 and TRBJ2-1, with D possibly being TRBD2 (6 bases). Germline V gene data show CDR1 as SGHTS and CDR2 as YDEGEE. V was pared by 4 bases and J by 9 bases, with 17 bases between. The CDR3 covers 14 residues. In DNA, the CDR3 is TGTGCCAGCAGCAGCGGGTTACCTACTAGTGAGCAGTTCTTC. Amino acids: CASSSGLPTSEQFF.

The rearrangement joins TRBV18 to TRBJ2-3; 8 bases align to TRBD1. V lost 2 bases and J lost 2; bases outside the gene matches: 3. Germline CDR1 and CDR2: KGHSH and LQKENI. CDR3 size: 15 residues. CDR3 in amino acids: CASSPGQGNTDTQYF. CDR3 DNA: TGTGCCAGCTCACCAGGACAGGGTAACACAGATACGCAGTATTTT.